This paragraph reports one T cell receptor (beta chain). Data came from immunoSEQ multiplex PCR; TCRdb stores just in-frame clones and leaves some out. Seen here are 150,000 to 190,000 clones, approximately 80% observed once, and the top ten hold about 4%. The entry originates in a study of blood T cell repertoires in COVID-19. For the study at large: Samples of COVID-19 (acute and convalescent) were obtained from the United States, Italy and Spain. Sources were T cells, B-cell-depleted T cells, or PBMCs; the material itself was cDNA or gDNA.

Sequences were obtained from peripheral blood. This receptor was taken from a woman of 80 years or more with acute or convalescent COVID-19.

The DNA for the CDR3 is TGCAGCGTTGACACAGGGGGCTACTTGAATGAGCAGTTCTTC. It specifies CSVDTGGYLNEQFF. The rearrangement joins TRBV29-1 to TRBJ2-1; 9 bases are shared with TRBD1. V was pared by 3 bases and J by 7 bases, with 7 bases of the junction left unmatched. The germline V gene has CDR1 SQVTM and CDR2 ANQGSEA. The CDR3 runs to 14 residues.